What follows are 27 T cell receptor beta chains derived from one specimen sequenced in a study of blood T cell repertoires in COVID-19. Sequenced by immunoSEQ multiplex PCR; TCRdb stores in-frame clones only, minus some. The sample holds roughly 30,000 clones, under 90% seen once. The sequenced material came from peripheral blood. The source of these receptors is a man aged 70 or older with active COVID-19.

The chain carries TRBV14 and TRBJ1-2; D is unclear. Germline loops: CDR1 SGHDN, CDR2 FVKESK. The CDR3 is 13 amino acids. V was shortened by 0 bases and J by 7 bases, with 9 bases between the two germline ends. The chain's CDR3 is CASSQERQGGYTF. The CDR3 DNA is TGTGCCAGCAGCCAAGAAAGACAAGGTGGCTACACCTTC.

The CDR3 DNA follows: TGTGCCAGCAGCGTAGAGGGACACCACACCGGGGAGCTGTTTTTT. Translation gives CASSVEGHHTGELFF. The genes are TRBV9 and TRBJ2-2; weak D call: TRBD1 (6 bases). Looked up from germline, CDR1 is SGDLS and CDR2 is YYNGEE. This CDR3 region has 15 residues. V was pared by 0 bases and J by 3 bases, with 9 bases between.

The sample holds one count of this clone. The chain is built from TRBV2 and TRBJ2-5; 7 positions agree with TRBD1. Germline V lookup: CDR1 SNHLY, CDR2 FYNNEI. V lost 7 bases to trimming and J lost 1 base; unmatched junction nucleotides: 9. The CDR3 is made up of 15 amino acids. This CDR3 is CASTLQGQSQETQYF. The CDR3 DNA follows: TGTGCCAGCACCCTTCAGGGACAGAGCCAAGAGACCCAGTACTTC.

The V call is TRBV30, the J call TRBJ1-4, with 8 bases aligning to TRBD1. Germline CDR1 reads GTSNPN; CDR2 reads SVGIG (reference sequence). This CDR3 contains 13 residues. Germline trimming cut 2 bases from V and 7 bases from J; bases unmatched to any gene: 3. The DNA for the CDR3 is TGTGCCTGGAGTACCCAGGGGGCTGAAAAACTGTTTTTT. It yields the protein CAWSTQGAEKLFF.

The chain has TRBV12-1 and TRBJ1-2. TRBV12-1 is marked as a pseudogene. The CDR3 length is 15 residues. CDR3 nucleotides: TGTGCCAGCAGCTGTGGGGGGGCAAGGGACTATGGCTACACCTTC. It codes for CASSCGGARDYGYTF.

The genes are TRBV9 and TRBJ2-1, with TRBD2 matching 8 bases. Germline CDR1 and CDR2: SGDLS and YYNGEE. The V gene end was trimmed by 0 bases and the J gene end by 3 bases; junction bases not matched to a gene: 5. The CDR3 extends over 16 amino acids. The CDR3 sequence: CASSVVPGTSYNEQFF. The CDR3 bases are TGTGCCAGCAGCGTAGTTCCCGGGACTAGCTACAATGAGCAGTTCTTC.

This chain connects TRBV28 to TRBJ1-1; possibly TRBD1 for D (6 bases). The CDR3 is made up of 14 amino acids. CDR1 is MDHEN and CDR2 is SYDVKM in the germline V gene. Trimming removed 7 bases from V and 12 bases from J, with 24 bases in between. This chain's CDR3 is CASTPGGATRVTFF. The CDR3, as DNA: TGTGCCAGCACCCCTGGGGGGGCAACCAGGGTGACTTTCTTT.

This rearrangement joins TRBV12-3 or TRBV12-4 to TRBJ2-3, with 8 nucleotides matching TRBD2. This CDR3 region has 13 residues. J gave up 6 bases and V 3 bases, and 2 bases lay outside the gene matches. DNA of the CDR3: TGTGCCAGCAGTTTGGGACTAGTCGATACGCAGTATTTT. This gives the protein CASSLGLVDTQYF.

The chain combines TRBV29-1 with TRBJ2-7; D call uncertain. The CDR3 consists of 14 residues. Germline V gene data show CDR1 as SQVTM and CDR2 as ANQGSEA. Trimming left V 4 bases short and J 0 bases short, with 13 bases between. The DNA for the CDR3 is TGCAGCGTTGTCTTATCGGGTAACTCCTACGAGCAGTACTTC. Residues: CSVVLSGNSYEQYF.

The CDR3 bases are TGTGCCAGCTCAGCAAACGGGGGAAACACCATATATTTT. Translated, it gives CASSANGGNTIYF. The chain is built from TRBV18 and TRBJ1-3; D is ambiguous. V lost 5 bases and J 4 bases, leaving 9 bases between the germline ends. Germline-derived CDR1 and CDR2 are KGHSH and LQKENI. This CDR3 is built from 13 residues.

CDR3 residues: CASSPPRTGTTDTQYF. The CDR3 nucleotides read TGTGCCAGCAGCCCTCCCCGGACAGGGACCACAGATACGCAGTATTTT. The chain combines TRBV3-1 (or the pseudogene TRBV3-2) with TRBJ2-3, with 8 bases matching TRBD1. The CDR3 contains 16 residues. Germline assignment: CDR1 LGHDT and CDR2 YNNKEL (reference sequence). Trimming at V came to 4 bases and at J to 2 bases, leaving 8 bases not matched to a gene.

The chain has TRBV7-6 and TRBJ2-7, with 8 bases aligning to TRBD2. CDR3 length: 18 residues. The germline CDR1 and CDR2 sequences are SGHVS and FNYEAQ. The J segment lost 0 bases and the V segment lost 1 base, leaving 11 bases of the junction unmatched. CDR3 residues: CASSLGQQLGTSSYEQYF. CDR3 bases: TGTGCCAGCAGCTTAGGGCAACAGCTCGGGACTAGCTCCTACGAGCAGTACTTC.

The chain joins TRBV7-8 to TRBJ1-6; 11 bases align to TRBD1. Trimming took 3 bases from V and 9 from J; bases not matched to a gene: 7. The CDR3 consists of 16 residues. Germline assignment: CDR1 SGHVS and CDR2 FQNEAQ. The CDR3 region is CASSLSRGQGGSPLHF. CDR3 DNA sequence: TGTGCCAGCAGCTTGAGTCGGGGACAGGGGGGTTCACCCCTCCACTTT.

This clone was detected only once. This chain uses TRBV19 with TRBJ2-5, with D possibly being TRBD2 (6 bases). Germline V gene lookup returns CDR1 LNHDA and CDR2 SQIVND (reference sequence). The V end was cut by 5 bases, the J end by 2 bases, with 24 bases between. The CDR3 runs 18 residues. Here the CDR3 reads CASSYRRDHDLGQETQYF. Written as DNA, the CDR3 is TGTGCCAGTAGTTACCGGAGGGACCACGACCTGGGGCAAGAGACCCAGTACTTC.

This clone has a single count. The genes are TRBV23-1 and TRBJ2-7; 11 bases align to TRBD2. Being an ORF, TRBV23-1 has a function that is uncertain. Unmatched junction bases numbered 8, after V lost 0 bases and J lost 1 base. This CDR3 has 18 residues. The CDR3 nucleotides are TGCGCCAGCAGTCAATCCCCCTCTAGCGGGGGGCGATCCTACGAGCAGTACTTC. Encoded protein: CASSQSPSSGGRSYEQYF.

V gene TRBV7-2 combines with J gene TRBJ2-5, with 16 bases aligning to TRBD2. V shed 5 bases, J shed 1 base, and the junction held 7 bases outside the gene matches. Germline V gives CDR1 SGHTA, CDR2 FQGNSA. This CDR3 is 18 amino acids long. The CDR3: CASSRGGTSGGAQETQYF. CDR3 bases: TGTGCCAGCAGCCGGGGCGGGACTAGCGGGGGGGCCCAAGAGACCCAGTACTTC.

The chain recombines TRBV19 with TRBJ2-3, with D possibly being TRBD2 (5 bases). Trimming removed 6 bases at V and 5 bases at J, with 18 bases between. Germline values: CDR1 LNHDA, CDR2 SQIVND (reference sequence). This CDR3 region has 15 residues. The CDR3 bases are TGTGCCAGTAGCCAGACGCGACGTGGGAGAGATACGCAGTATTTT. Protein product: CASSQTRRGRDTQYF.

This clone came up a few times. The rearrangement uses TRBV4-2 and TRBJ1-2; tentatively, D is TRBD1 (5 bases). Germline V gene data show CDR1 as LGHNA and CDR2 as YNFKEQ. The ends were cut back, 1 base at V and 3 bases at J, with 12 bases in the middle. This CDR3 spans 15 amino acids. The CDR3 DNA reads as TGTGCCAGCAGCCAAGGGGGGGGGAATGACTATGGCTACACCTTC. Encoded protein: CASSQGGGNDYGYTF.

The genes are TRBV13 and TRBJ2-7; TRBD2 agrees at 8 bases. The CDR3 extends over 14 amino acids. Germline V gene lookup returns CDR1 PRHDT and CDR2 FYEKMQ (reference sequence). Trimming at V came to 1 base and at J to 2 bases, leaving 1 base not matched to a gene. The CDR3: CASSLAGGAYEQYF. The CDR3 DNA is TGTGCCAGCAGCTTAGCGGGGGGGGCCTACGAGCAGTACTTC.

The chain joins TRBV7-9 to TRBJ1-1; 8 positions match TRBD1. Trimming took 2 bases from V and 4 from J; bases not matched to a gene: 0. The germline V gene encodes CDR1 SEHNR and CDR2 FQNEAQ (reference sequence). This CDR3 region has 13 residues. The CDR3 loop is CASSLQGATEAFF. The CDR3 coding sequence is TGTGCCAGCAGCTTACAGGGGGCCACTGAAGCTTTCTTT.

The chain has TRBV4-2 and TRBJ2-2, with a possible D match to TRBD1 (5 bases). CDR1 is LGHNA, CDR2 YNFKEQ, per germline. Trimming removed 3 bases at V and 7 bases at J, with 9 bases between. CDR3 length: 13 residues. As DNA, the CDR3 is TGTGCCAGCAGCCAGCAGGGTCACGGGGAGCTGTTTTTT. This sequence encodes CASSQQGHGELFF.

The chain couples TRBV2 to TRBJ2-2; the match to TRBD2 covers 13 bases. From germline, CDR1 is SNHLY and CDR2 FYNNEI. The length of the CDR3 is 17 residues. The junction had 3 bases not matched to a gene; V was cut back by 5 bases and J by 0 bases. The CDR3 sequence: CASSLLAGGPNTGELFF. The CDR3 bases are TGTGCCAGCAGTTTACTAGCGGGGGGGCCGAACACCGGGGAGCTGTTTTTT.

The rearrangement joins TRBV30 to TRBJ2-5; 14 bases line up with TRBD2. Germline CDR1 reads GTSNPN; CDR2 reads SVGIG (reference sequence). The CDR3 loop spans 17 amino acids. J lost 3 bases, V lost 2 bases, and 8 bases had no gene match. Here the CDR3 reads CAWSLTLTSGGEETQYF. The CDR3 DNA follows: TGTGCCTGGAGTCTCACCTTGACTAGCGGGGGGGAAGAGACCCAGTACTTC. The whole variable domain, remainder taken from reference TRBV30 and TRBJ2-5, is SQTIHQWPATLVQPVGSPLSLECTVEGTSNPNLYWYRQAAGRGLQLLFYSVGIGQISSEVPQNLSASRPQDRQFILSSKKLLLSDSGFYLCAWSLTLTSGGEETQYFGPGTRLLVL.

Here the CDR3 reads CASSPGATSNQPQHF. For the CDR3, the DNA is TGTGCCAGCAGCCCAGGTGCAACTAGCAATCAGCCCCAGCATTTT. V usage is TRBV6-5 and J usage is TRBJ1-5; D is unresolved. Germline values: CDR1 MNHEY, CDR2 SVGAGI. The CDR3 runs to 15 residues. V lost 6 bases, J lost 0 bases, and 12 bases lay in between.

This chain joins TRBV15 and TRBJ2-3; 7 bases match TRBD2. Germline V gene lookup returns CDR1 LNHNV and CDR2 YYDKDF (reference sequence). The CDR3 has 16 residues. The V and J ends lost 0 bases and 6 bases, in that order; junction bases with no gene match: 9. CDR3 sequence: CATSRERGGGRDTQYF. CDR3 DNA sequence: TGTGCCACCAGCAGAGAAAGGGGCGGGGGTAGGGATACGCAGTATTTT.

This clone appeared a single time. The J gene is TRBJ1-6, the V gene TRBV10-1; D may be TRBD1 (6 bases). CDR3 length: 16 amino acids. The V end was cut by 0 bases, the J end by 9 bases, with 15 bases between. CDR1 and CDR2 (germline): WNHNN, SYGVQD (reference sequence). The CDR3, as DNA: TGCGCCAGCAGTGAGTCGCGGGGGCGATGGGGTTCACCCCTCCACTTT. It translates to CASSESRGRWGSPLHF.

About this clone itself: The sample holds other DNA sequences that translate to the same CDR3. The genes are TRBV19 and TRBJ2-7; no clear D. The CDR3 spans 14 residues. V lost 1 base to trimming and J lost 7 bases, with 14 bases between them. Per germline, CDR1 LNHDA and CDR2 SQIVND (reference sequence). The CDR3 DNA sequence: TGTGCCAGTAGTATAGGACGGAGATCGGGTGAGCAGTACTTC. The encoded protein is CASSIGRRSGEQYF.